The T cell receptor beta chain under discussion was sequenced for a study of OX40 agonist ivuxolimab in advanced cancers. Study-wide background: The dose-escalation group included hepatocellular carcinoma, melanoma, renal cell carcinoma and head and neck cancer.

The V end lost 7 bases, the J end lost 4 bases, and 13 bases lay between the germline ends. The germline V gene encodes CDR1 MDHEN and CDR2 SYDVKM. The CDR3 sequence is 13 residues long. Sequenced by immunoSEQ multiplex PCR; TCRdb stores in-frame clones only, minus some. This table has roughly 100,000 clones, approximately 90% appearing once. The rearrangement joins TRBV28 to TRBJ1-2; tentative D call: TRBD1 (5 bases). The sequences come from CD4+ or CD8+ T cells sorted from blood, collected in a trial of the OX40 agonist ivuxolimab. The sequence came from an adult with an advanced solid tumor such as melanoma, head and neck, liver or kidney cancer. The CDR3 protein is CASTIRGGYGYTF. CDR3 coding DNA: TGTGCCAGCACCATACGGGGGGGCTATGGCTACACCTTC.